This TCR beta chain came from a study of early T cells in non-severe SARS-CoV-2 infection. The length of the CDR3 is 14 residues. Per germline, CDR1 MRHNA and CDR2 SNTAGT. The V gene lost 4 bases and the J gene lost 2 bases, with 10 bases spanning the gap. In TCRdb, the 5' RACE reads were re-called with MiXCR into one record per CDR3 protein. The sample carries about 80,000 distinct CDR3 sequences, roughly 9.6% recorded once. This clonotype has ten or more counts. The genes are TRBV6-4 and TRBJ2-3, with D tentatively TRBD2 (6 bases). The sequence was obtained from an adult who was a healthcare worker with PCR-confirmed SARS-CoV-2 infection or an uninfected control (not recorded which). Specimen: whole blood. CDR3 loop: CASSVLASTDTQYF. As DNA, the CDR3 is TGTGCCAGCAGTGTTCTAGCGTCCACAGATACGCAGTATTTT.